This entry describes one TCR beta chain. These data are taken from a study of blood T cell repertoires in COVID-19. The CDR3 consists of 14 residues. V shed 10 bases and J shed 6 bases, with 20 bases lying between them. From germline, CDR1 is ENHRY and CDR2 SYGVKD. Clones were read by immunoSEQ multiplex PCR, and TCRdb kept only the in-frame ones, dropping some. Of fewer than 180,000 clones listed, 84% are singletons. The gene calls are TRBV10-3 and TRBJ2-3, with a tentative D call TRBD1 (6 bases). The sample taken for sequencing was peripheral blood. The source is a man between 65 and 80 years old with acute or convalescent COVID-19. CDR3 in amino acids: CASPGDRCIDTQYF. The CDR3, as DNA: TGTGCCAGCCCGGGTGACAGGTGCATTGATACGCAGTATTTT.